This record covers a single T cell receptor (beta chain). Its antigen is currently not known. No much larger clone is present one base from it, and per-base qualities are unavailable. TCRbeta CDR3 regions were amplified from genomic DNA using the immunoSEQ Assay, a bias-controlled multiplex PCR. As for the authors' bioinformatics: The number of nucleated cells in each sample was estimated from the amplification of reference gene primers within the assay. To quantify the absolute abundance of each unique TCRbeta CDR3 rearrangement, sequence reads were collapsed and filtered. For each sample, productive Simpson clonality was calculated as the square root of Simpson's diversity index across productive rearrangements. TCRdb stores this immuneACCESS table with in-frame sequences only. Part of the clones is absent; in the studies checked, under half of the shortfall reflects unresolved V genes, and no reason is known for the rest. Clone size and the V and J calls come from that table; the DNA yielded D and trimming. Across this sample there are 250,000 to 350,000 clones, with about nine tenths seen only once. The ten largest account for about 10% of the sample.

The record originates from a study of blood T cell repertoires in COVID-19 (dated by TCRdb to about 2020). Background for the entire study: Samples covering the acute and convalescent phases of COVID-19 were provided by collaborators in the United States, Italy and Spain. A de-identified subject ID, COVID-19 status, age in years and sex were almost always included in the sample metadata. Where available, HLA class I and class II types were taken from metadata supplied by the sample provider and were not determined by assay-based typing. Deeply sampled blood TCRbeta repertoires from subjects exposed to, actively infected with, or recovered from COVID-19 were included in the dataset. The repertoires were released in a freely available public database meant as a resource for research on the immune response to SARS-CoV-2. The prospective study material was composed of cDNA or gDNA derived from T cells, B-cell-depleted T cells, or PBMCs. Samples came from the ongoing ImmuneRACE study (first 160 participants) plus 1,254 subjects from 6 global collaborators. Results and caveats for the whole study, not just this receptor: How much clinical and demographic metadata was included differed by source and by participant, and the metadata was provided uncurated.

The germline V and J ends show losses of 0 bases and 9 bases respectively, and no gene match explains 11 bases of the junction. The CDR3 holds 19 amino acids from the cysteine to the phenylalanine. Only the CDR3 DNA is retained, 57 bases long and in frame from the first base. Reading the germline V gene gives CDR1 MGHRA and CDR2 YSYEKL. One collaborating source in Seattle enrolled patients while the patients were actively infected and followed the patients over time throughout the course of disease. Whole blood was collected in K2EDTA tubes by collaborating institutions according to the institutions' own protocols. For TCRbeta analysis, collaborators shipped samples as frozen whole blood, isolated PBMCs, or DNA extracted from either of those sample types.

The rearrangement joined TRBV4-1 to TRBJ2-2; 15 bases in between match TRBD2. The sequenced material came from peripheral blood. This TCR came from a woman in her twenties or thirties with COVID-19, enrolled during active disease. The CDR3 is CASSQETSGTSGRRRELFF. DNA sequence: TGCGCCAGCAGCCAAGAGACATCCGGGACTAGCGGGAGGAGGAGGGAGCTGTTTTTT.